These 12 T cell receptor beta chains were all obtained from the same sample, sequenced in a study of beta chain features in type 1 diabetes. Expressed TCRB transcripts were sequenced because the isolated RNA had all been reverse transcribed beforehand. The table came from immunoSEQ multiplex PCR; TCRdb's copy has only in-frame clones and leaves some out. The data hold 220,000 or so clones, with around 68% observed a single time. What was sequenced was naive CD4+ T cells from blood. Receptors originate from a man between 25 and 39 years old in good health.

V is TRBV5-1 and J is TRBJ2-7; 8 nucleotides match TRBD1. V shed 4 bases and J 3 bases; nucleotides not matched to a gene: 6. The CDR3 is 14 amino acids. The germline V gene has CDR1 SGHRS and CDR2 YFSETQ. As DNA, the CDR3 is TGCGCCAGCAGCATGAACGACAGGGGCTACGAGCAGTACTTC. It codes for CASSMNDRGYEQYF.

The chain employs TRBV25-1 and TRBJ2-4; D is uncertain. This CDR3 has 14 residues. The germline V gene has CDR1 MGHDK and CDR2 SYGVNS. With 0 bases removed from V and 0 bases from J, the gap between germline ends came to 3 bases. The CDR3 loop is CASSEYLAKNIQYF. The CDR3 nucleotides are TGTGCCAGCAGTGAATATTTAGCCAAAAACATTCAGTACTTC.

In this sample, this clone turned up once. As DNA, the CDR3 is TGTGCCTGGAGTGTAGGTCGCACAACTAGCACAGATACGCAGTATTTT. Protein: CAWSVGRTTSTDTQYF. The chain carries TRBV30 and TRBJ2-3, with D unclear. Germline V gives CDR1 GTSNPN, CDR2 SVGIG (reference sequence). V was shortened by 0 bases and J by 0 bases, with 13 bases between the two germline ends. The CDR3 contains 16 residues.

The chain employs TRBV9 and TRBJ1-2, with no clear D. This CDR3 contains 15 residues. Germline CDR1 and CDR2: SGDLS and YYNGEE. Trimming removed 3 bases from V and 1 base from J, with 13 bases in between. CDR3 nucleotides: TGTGCCAGCAGCGGGGCGAGGCCCTTTAACTATGGCTACACCTTC. Amino acids: CASSGARPFNYGYTF.

This clone turned up a few times. The rearrangement uses TRBV30 and TRBJ1-6; D is unresolved. In germline, CDR1 is GTSNPN, CDR2 SVGIG (reference sequence). This CDR3 contains 14 residues. V shed 0 bases and J shed 11 bases, with 14 bases lying between them. This CDR3 reads CAWSVPAGAAPLHF. The CDR3 nucleotides are TGTGCCTGGAGTGTACCGGCGGGAGCCGCACCCCTCCACTTT.

This chain joins TRBV9 and TRBJ2-7, with D possibly being TRBD1 (6 bases). Germline values: CDR1 SGDLS, CDR2 YYNGEE. V lost 4 bases and J lost 0, with 14 bases in between. The CDR3 runs 15 residues. The CDR3 region has the DNA TGTGCCAGCAGCAAACAGGGTTGGAGCTCCTACGAGCAGTACTTC. Encoded protein: CASSKQGWSSYEQYF.

V usage is TRBV29-1 and J usage is TRBJ2-3; tentatively, D is TRBD2 (5 bases). CDR1 is SQVTM, CDR2 ANQGSEA, per germline. Trimming shortened V by 8 bases and J by 1 base, and 19 bases separated the two germline ends. The CDR3 covers 15 residues. This CDR3 is CSYQTPSRGTDTQYF. In DNA form, the CDR3 reads TGCAGCTACCAGACCCCTAGCCGGGGCACAGATACGCAGTATTTT.

The V and J genes are TRBV7-2 and TRBJ1-1; TRBD1 is a possible D gene (5 bases). The V gene's germline CDR1 is SGHTA and CDR2 FQGNSA. The CDR3 loop spans 15 amino acids. The V gene lost 5 bases and the J gene lost 0 bases, with 13 bases spanning the gap. The CDR3 DNA reads TGTGCCAGCAGCACCGCGACAGCTATGAACACTGAAGCTTTCTTT. Encoded protein: CASSTATAMNTEAFF.

The rearrangement joins TRBV7-2 to TRBJ2-7, with 9 bases aligning to TRBD1. The CDR3 is 14 residues long. CDR1 and CDR2 (germline): SGHTA, FQGNSA. V lost 5 bases and J lost 6; bases outside the gene matches: 8. In DNA form, the CDR3 reads TGTGCCAGCAGCCGAGATAGGACAGGGGTCGAGCAGTACTTC. It is translated as CASSRDRTGVEQYF. Looking up the rest from reference TRBV7-2 and TRBJ2-7 gives the full variable domain: GAGVSQSPSNKVTEKGKDVELRCDPISGHTALYWYRQSLGQGLEFLIYFQGNSAPDKSGLPSDRFSAERTGGSVSTLTIQRTQQEDSAVYLCASSRDRTGVEQYFGPGTRLTVT.

The rearrangement links TRBV30 to TRBJ1-1; D is possibly TRBD1 (5 bases). V was pared by 1 base and J by 5 bases, with 11 bases between. There are 13 residues in the CDR3. CDR1 and CDR2 from the germline V gene are GTSNPN and SVGIG (reference sequence). The DNA for the CDR3 is TGTGCCTGGAGTGGTCAGGGATATACTGAAGCTTTCTTT. It yields the protein CAWSGQGYTEAFF.

This clone has a single count. V is TRBV13 and J is TRBJ2-7; D is ambiguous. Germline V gene data show CDR1 as PRHDT and CDR2 as FYEKMQ (reference sequence). V lost 1 base and J lost 3, with 10 bases in between. The CDR3 has 14 residues. In DNA form, the CDR3 reads TGTGCCAGCAGCTTAGTGCAGGCGGACTACGAGCAGTACTTC. It yields the protein CASSLVQADYEQYF.

In this sample, this clone turned up a few times. The V and J genes are TRBV7-9 and TRBJ2-5, with 13 bases matching TRBD2. Germline CDR1 reads SEHNR; CDR2 reads FQNEAQ (reference sequence). The CDR3 spans 18 residues. J was trimmed by 2 bases and V by 4 bases; bases with no gene match: 10. The CDR3: CASSYRGLAGDIQETQYF. The CDR3 coding sequence is TGTGCCAGCAGCTACCGTGGACTAGCGGGGGATATTCAAGAGACCCAGTACTTC.